This T cell receptor beta chain is drawn from a study of STAT5B mutations in CD4+ large granular lymphocyte leukemia. Study results and limitations: Of heterogeneous patient samples, only 6 CD4-sorted ones were compared for clonality. Compared with healthy controls (2/35), patient top clones favored TRBV06 (8/27).

The V gene's germline CDR1 is LNHDA and CDR2 SQIVND (reference sequence). The ends were cut back, 3 bases at V and 10 bases at J, with 9 bases in the middle. The CDR3 has 11 amino acids. Comment on this clone: The antigen remains undetermined.

This was a survey-level run. TCRdb keeps only in-frame clones here, not all; method: immunoSEQ multiplex PCR. The profile shows some 5,700 clones, roughly 80% of them singletons. The chain couples TRBV19 to TRBJ1-1; D gene uncertain. Specimen: PBMCs. The origin of this receptor is a man aged 80 or over with CD4+ T-cell large granular lymphocyte leukemia. CDR3 amino acids: CASSIGVGAFF. CDR3 DNA: TGTGCCAGTAGTATCGGGGTCGGAGCTTTCTTT.